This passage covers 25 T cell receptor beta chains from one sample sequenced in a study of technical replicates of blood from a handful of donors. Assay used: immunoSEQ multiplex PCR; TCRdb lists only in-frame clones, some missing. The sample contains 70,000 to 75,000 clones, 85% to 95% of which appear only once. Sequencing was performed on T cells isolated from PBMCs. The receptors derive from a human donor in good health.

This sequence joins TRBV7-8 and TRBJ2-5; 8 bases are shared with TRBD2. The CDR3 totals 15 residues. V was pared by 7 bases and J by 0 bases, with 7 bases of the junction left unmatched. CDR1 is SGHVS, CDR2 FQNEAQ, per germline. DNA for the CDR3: TGTGCCAGCATCAGGGGACTAGGGAACCAAGAGACCCAGTACTTC. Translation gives CASIRGLGNQETQYF.

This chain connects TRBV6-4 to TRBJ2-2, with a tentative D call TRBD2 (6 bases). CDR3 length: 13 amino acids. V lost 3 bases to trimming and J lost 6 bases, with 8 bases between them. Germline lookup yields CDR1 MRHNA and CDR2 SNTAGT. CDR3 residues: CASSDGGAGELFF. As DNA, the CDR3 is TGTGCCAGCAGTGATGGAGGGGCCGGGGAGCTGTTTTTT.

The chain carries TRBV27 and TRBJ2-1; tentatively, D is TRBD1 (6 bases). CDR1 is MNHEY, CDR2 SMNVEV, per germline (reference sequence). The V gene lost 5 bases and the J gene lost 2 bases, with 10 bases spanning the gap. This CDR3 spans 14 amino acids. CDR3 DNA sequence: TGTGCCAGCAGTCCCCAGGGGCCCTACAATGAGCAGTTCTTC. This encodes CASSPQGPYNEQFF.

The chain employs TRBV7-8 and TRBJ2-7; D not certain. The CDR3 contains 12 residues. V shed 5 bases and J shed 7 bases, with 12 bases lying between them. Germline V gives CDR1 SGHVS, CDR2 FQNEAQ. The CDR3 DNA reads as TGTGCCAGCAGCCCCTCACCGCGTGAGCAGTACTTC. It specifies CASSPSPREQYF.

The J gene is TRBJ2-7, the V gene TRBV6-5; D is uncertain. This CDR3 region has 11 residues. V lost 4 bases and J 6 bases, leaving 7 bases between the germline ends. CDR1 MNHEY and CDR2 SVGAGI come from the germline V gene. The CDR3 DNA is TGTGCCAGCAGTTTACGCGGCGAGCAGTACTTC. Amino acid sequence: CASSLRGEQYF.

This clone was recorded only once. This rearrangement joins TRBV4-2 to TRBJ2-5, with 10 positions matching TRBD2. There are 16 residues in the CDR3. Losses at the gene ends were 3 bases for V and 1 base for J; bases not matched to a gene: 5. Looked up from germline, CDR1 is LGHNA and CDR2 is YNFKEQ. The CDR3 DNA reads TGTGCCAGCAGCCATCACATAGCGGGGGGCCAAGAGACCCAGTACTTC. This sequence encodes CASSHHIAGGQETQYF.

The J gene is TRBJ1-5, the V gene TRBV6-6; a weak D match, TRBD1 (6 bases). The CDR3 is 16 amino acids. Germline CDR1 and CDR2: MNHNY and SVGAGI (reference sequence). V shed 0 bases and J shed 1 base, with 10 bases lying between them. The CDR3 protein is CASSYSGGGSNQPQHF. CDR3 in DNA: TGTGCCAGCAGTTACTCGGGGGGGGGCAGCAATCAGCCCCAGCATTTT.

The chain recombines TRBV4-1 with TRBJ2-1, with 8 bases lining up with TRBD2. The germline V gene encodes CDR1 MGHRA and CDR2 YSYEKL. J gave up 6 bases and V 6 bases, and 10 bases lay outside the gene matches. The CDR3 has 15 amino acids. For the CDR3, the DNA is TGCGCCAGCAGACCTTACGGGACTAGACGCAATGAGCAGTTCTTC. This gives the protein CASRPYGTRRNEQFF.

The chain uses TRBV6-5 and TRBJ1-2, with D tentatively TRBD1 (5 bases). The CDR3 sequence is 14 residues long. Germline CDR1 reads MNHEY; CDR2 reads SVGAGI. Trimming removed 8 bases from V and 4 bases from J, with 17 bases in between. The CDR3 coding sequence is TGTGCCAGCGTCCCGCAGGGTCTCCTCTATGGCTACACCTTC. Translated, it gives CASVPQGLLYGYTF.

CDR3 in amino acids: CASARARLAGYTF. The CDR3 DNA sequence: TGTGCCAGCGCGAGGGCCAGGTTGGCCGGCTACACCTTC. The rearrangement links TRBV6-5 to TRBJ1-2; no definite D call. Germline V gene lookup returns CDR1 MNHEY and CDR2 SVGAGI. The CDR3 is made up of 13 amino acids. Deletions cut 8 bases from V and 8 bases from J, with 18 bases between.

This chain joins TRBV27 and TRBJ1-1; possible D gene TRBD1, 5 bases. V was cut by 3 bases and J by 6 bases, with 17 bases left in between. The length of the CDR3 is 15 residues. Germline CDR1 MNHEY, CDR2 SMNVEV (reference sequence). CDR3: CASSFKSGGWSEAFF. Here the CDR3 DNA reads TGTGCCAGCAGTTTTAAGTCCGGGGGGTGGTCTGAAGCTTTCTTT.

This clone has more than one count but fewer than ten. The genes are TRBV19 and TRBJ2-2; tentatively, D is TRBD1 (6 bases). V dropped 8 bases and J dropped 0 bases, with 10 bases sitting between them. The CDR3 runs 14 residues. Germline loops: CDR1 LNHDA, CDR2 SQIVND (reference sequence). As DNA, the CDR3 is TGTGCCAGTGGTCGGGACACGAACACCGGGGAGCTGTTTTTT. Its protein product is CASGRDTNTGELFF.

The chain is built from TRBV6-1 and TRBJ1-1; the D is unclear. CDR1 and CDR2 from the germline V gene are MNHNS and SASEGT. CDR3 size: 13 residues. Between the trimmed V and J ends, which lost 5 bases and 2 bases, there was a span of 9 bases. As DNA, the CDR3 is TGTGCCAGCAGTTATTCAGTAAACACTGAAGCTTTCTTT. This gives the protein CASSYSVNTEAFF.

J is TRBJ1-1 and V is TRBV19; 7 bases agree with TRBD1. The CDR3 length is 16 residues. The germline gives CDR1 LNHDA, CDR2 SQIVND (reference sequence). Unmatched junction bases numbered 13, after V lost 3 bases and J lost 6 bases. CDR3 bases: TGTGCCAGTAGTATTCCTGGACAGGCTGTGTACGCTGAAGCTTTCTTT. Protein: CASSIPGQAVYAEAFF.

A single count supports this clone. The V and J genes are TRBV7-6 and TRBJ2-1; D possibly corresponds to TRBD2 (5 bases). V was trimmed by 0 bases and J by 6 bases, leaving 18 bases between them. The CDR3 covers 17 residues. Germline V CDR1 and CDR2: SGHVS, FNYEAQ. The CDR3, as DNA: TGTGCCAGCAGCTTAGCTTTACGGGGAAGGAACCCCAATGAGCAGTTCTTC. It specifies CASSLALRGRNPNEQFF.

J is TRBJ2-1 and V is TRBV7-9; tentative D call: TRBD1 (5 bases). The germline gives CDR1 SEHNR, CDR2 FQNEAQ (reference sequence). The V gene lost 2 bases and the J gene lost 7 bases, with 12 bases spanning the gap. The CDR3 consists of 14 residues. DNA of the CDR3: TGTGCCAGCAGCTTAAATTCAGGGATAAATGAGCAGTTCTTC. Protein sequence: CASSLNSGINEQFF.

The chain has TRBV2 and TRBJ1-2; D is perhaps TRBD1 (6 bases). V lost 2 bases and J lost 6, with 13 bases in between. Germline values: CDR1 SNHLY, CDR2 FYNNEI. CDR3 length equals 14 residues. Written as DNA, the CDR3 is TGTGCCAGCAGTGAAAGACAGGCCCTACATGGCTACACCTTC. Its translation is CASSERQALHGYTF.

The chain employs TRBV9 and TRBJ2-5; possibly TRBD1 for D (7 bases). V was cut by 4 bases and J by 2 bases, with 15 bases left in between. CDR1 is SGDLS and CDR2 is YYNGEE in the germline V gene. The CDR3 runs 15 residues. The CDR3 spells CASSTGDRPQETQYF. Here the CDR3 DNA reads TGTGCCAGCAGCACGGGGGACAGACCACAAGAGACCCAGTACTTC.

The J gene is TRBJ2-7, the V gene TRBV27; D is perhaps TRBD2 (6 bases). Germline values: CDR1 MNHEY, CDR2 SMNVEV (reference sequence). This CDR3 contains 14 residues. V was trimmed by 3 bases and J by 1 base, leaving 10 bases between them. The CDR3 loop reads CASSFGGTSYEQYF. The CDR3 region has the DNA TGTGCCAGCAGTTTCGGGGGAACTTCCTACGAGCAGTACTTC.

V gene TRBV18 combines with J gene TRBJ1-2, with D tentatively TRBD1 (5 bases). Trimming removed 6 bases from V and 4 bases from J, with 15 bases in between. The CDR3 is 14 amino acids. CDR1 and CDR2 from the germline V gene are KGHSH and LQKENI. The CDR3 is CASSLRETVYGYTF. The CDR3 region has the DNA TGTGCCAGCTCTCTAAGAGAGACAGTCTATGGCTACACCTTC. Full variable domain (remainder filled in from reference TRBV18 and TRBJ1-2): NAGVMQNPRHLVRRRGQEARLRCSPMKGHSHVYWYRQLPEEGLKFMVYLQKENIIDESGMPKERFSAEFPKEGPSILRIQQVVRGDSAAYFCASSLRETVYGYTFGSGTRLTVV.

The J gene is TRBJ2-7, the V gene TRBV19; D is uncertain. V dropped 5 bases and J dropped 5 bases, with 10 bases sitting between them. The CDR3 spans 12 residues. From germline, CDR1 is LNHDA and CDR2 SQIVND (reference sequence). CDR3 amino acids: CASSSDGHEQYF. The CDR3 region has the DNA TGTGCCAGTAGTTCGGATGGGCACGAGCAGTACTTC. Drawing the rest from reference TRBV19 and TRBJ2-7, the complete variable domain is DGGITQSPKYLFRKEGQNVTLSCEQNLNHDAMYWYRQDPGQGLRLIYYSQIVNDFQKGDIAEGYSVSREKKESFPLTVTSAQKNPTAFYLCASSSDGHEQYFGPGTRLTVT.

The CDR3, as DNA: TGTGCCAGCAGCATCTTCCCCCCAGTTGGCGGGGGGTACAATGAGCAGTTCTTC. Protein product: CASSIFPPVGGGYNEQFF. The chain recombines TRBV14 with TRBJ2-1; 8 bases map to TRBD2. Germline CDR1 and CDR2: SGHDN and FVKESK. The CDR3 is made up of 18 amino acids. The trim removed 5 bases at V and 4 bases at J, leaving 16 bases unmatched.

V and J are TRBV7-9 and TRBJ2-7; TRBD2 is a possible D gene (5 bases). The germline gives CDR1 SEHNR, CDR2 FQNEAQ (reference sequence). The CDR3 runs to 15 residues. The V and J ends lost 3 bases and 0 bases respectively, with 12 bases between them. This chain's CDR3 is CASSFPGFSSYEQYF. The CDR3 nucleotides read TGTGCCAGCAGCTTTCCGGGGTTTAGCTCCTACGAGCAGTACTTC.

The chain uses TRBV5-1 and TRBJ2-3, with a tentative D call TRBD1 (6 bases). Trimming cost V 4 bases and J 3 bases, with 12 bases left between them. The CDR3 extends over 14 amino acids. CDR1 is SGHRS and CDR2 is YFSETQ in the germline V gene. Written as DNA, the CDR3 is TGCGCCAGCAGCGTCGGACAGAAAACAGATACGCAGTATTTT. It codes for CASSVGQKTDTQYF.

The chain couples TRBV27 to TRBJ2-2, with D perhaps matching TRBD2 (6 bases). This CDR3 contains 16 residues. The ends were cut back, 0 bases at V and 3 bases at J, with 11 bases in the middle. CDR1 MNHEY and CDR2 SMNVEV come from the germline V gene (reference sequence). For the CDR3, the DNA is TGTGCCAGCAGTTTATCGCCGGGAGTGGACACCGGGGAGCTGTTTTTT. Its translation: CASSLSPGVDTGELFF.